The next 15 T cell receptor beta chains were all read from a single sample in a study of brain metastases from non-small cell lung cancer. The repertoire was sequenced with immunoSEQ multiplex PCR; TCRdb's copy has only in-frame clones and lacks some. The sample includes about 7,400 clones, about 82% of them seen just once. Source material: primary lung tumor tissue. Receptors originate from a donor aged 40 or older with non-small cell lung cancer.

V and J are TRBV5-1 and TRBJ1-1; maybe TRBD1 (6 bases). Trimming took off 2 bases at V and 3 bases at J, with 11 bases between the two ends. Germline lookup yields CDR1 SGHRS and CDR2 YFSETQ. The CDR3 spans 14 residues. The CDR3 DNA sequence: TGCGCCAGCAGCTTAACAGGGCGCGACACTGAAGCTTTCTTT. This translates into CASSLTGRDTEAFF.

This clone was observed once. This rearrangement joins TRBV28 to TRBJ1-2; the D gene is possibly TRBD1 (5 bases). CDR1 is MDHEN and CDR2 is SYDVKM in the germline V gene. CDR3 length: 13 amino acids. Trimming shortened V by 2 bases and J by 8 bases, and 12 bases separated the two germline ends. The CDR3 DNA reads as TGTGCCAGCAGTTTAAGGGGTCAGAGAGGCTACACCTTC. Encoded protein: CASSLRGQRGYTF.

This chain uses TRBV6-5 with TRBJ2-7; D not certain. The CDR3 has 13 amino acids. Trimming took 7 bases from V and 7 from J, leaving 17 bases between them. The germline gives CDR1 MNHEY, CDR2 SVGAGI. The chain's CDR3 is CASTLDRSGEQYF. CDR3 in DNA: TGTGCCAGCACCCTCGACCGGTCCGGGGAGCAGTACTTC.

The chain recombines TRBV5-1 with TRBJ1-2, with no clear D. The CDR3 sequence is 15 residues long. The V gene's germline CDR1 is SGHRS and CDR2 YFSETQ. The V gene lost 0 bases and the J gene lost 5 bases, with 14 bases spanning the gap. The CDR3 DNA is TGCGCCAGCAGCTTGGCGTCCCCCTCCGCATATGGCTACACCTTC. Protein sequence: CASSLASPSAYGYTF.

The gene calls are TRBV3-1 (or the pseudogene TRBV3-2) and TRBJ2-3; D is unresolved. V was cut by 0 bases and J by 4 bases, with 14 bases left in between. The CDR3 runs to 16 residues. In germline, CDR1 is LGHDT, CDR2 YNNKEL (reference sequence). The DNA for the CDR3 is TGTGCCAGCAGCCAAGACTATATTGGGTATGCAGATACGCAGTATTTT. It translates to CASSQDYIGYADTQYF.

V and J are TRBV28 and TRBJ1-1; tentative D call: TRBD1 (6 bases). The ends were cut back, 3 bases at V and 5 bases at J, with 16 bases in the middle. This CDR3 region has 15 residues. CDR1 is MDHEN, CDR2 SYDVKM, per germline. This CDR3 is CASSFHDDRRTEAFF. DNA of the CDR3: TGTGCCAGCAGTTTCCACGACGACAGGAGAACTGAAGCTTTCTTT.

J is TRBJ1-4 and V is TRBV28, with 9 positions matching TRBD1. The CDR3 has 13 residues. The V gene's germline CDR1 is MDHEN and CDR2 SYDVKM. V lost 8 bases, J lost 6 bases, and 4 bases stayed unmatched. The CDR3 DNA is TGTGCCAGCTTCGACAGGGGGGATGAAAAACTGTTTTTT. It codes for CASFDRGDEKLFF.

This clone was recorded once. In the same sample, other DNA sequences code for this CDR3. The CDR3 loop is CASSLTARGGSGNTIYF. The CDR3 nucleotides are TGTGCCAGCAGCTTAACGGCCCGGGGAGGCTCTGGAAACACCATATATTTT. V usage is TRBV7-2 and J usage is TRBJ1-3; D is uncertain. The CDR3 length is 17 residues. Looked up from germline, CDR1 is SGHTA and CDR2 is FQGNSA. Trimming stripped 2 bases from V and 0 bases from J, with 14 bases between. The full variable domain, with the rest looked up from reference TRBV7-2 and TRBJ1-3, is GAGVSQSPSNKVTEKGKDVELRCDPISGHTALYWYRQSLGQGLEFLIYFQGNSAPDKSGLPSDRFSAERTGGSVSTLTIQRTQQEDSAVYLCASSLTARGGSGNTIYFGEGSWLTVV.

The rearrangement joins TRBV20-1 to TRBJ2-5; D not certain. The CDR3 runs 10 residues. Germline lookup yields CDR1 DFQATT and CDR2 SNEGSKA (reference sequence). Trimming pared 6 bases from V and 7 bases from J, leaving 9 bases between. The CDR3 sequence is CSARSATQYF. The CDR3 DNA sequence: TGCAGTGCCCGTAGTGCGACCCAGTACTTC.

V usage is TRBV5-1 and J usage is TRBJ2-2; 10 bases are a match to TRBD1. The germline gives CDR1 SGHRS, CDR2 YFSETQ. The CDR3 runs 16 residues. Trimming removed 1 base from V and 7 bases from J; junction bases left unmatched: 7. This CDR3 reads CASSLTGTGVNGELFF. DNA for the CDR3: TGCGCCAGCAGCTTGACAGGGACAGGGGTAAACGGGGAGCTGTTTTTT.

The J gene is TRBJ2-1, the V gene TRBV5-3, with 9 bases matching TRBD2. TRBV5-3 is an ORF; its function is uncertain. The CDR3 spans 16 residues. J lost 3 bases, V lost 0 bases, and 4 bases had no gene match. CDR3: CARSLEVSGGYNEQFF. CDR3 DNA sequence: TGTGCCAGAAGCTTGGAGGTTAGCGGGGGCTACAATGAGCAGTTCTTC.

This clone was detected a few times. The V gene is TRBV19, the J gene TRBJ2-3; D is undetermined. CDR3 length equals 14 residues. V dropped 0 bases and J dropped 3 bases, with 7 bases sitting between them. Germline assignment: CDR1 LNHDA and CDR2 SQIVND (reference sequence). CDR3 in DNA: TGTGCCAGTAGTATAGATGGAAGTACAGATACGCAGTATTTT. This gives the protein CASSIDGSTDTQYF. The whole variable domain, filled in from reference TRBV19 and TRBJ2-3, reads DGGITQSPKYLFRKEGQNVTLSCEQNLNHDAMYWYRQDPGQGLRLIYYSQIVNDFQKGDIAEGYSVSREKKESFPLTVTSAQKNPTAFYLCASSIDGSTDTQYFGPGTRLTVL.

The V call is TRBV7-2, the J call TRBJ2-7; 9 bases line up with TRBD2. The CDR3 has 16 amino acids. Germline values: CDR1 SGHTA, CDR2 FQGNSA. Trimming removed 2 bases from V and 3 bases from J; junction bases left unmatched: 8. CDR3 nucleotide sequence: TGTGCCAGCAGCTTAATAGCGGGGGAGGGAAACTACGAGCAGTACTTC. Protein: CASSLIAGEGNYEQYF.

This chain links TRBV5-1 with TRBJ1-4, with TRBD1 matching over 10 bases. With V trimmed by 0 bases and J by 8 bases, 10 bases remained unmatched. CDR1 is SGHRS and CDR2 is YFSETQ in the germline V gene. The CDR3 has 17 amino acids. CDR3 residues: CASSLELRGTGDEKLFF. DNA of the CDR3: TGCGCCAGCAGCTTGGAGCTTAGAGGGACAGGGGACGAAAAACTGTTTTTT.

CDR3 region: CASSKLAGAVRDEQFF. CDR3 DNA: TGTGCCAGTAGTAAACTAGCGGGGGCCGTTAGGGATGAGCAGTTCTTC. The V and J genes are TRBV19 and TRBJ2-1; the match to TRBD2 covers 11 bases. Trimming removed 4 bases from V and 8 bases from J; junction bases left unmatched: 10. CDR3 length equals 16 residues. Per the germline V gene, CDR1 is LNHDA and CDR2 is SQIVND (reference sequence).